This T cell receptor beta chain stems from a study of high-grade serous ovarian cancer treatment subgroups. General study points: Repertoire similarity ranged roughly 0.1 to 0.79 between tumors of one patient.

The table came from immunoSEQ multiplex PCR; TCRdb's copy has only in-frame clones and leaves some out. The table lists around 30,000 clones, under 90% of them singletons. Tumor tissue was taken before any definitive surgery or chemotherapy was given. Points on this clone: Antigen: not known.

Trimming removed 6 bases from V and 8 bases from J, with 11 bases in between. In germline, CDR1 is MGHRA, CDR2 YSYEKL. This CDR3 is built from 12 residues. The receptor was derived from a human donor with high-grade serous ovarian cancer. Sequencing input: tumor tissue. The chain recombines TRBV4-1 with TRBJ2-1; D gene unclear. CDR3 sequence (DNA): TGCGCCAGCAGTGTGGTATGGGATGAGCAGTTCTTC. It is translated as CASSVVWDEQFF.